This TCR beta chain was profiled in a study of CD8+CD57+ T cells in acquired aplastic anemia. Study as a whole: Sorted cells (CD4+ and CD8+) yielded DNA amounts that averaged approximately 3.2 ug. Healthy donor sequencing depth: 10 million to 10.8 million CD4+, fewer than 12 million CD8+ reads.

Genomic DNA provided the template from which TCR beta VDJ and CDR3 profiles were obtained. TCRdb independently ran MiXCR on the reads; one entry per CDR3 protein. This sample has some 200,000 distinct CDR3 sequences, with 34% found just once. V lost 0 bases, J lost 5 bases, and 7 bases lay in between. Germline loops: CDR1 SNHLY, CDR2 FYNNEI. The CDR3 sequence is 13 residues long. This clonotype has at least ten counts. Sequences were obtained from sorted CD4+, CD8+, or CD8+CD57+ T cells (not recorded which) from PBMCs. This chain joins TRBV2 and TRBJ1-2, with D uncertain. This sequence was found in a human donor in good health, serving as a control. The CDR3 sequence: CASSEAIGYGYTF. CDR3 bases: TGTGCCAGCAGTGAAGCGATTGGGTATGGCTACACCTTC.